This T cell receptor (beta chain) was captured by sequencing in a study of CXCR3-negative and CXCR3-positive naive CD8 T cells. Libraries were UMI-labeled 5' RACE TRB cDNA. TCRdb reprocessed the 5' RACE reads and reports one entry per CDR3 protein, with no DNA. Here the sample table reports 40,000 to 45,000 distinct CDR3 sequences. Germline CDR1 MRHNA, CDR2 SNTAGT. This CDR3 comprises 14 residues. The V gene is TRBV6-4, the J gene TRBJ2-1; TCRdb names TRBD2, which stays unverified in the absence of DNA. The material sequenced was memory CD8+ T cells from blood. The TCR was taken from a human donor in good health. Some clones in this sample may be carry-over from other donors' samples. The CDR3 protein is CASSDAGTSGEQFF.